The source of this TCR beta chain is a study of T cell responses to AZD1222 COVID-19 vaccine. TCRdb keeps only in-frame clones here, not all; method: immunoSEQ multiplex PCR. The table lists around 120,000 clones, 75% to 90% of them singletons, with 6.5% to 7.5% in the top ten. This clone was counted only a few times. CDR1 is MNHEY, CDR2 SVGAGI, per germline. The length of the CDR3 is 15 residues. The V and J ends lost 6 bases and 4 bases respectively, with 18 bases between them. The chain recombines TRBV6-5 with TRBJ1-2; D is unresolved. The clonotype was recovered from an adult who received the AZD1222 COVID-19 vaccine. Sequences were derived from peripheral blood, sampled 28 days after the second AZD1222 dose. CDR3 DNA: TGTGCCAGCAGGGACGCGGCCAACGTAGTCTATGGCTACACCTTC. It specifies CASRDAANVVYGYTF.